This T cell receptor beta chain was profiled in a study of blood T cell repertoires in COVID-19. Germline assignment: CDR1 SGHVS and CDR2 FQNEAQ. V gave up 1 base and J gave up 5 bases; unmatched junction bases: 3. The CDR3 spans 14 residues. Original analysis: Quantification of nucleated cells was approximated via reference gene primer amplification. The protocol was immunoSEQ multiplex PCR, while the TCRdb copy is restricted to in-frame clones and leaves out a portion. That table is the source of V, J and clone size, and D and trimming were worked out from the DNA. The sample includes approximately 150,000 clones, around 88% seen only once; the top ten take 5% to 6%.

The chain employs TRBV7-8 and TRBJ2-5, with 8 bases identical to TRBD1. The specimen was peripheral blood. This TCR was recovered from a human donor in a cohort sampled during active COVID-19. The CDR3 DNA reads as TGTGCCAGCAGCTTAGGGACAGGGATGGAGACCCAGTACTTC. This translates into CASSLGTGMETQYF. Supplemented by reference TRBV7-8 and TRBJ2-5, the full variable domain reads GAGVSQSPRYKVAKRGQDVALRCDPISGHVSLFWYQQALGQGPEFLTYFQNEAQLDKSGLPSDRFFAERPEGSVSTLKIQRTQQEDSAVYLCASSLGTGMETQYFGPGTRLLVL.